The 25 T cell receptor beta chains in this list originate from one sample, sequenced in a study of human T cells and chemical hapten exposure (dated by TCRdb to the early 2020s). The sample's time point label is to be understood as: patch test 1, 2 weeks after DPC sensitization. The sample's treatment or condition, from its label and the paper: therapeutic diphenylcyclopropenone sensitization with weekly scalp DPC. Preparation of the library involved RACE. Sequenced on a NextSeq 500. In TCRdb, the public reads were trimmed at Q25 with fastp and aligned with MiXCR, with productive beta chains retained. Rows with one shared CDR3 protein collapse into an entry with the most common genes and DNA. This sample holds about 99,000 distinct CDR3 sequences; over 10% were observed only once. The top ten constitute 2.1% of the sample. Here the sequenced sample was whole blood, taken in connection with sensitization to the hapten diphenylcyclopropenone (DPC). All receptors derive from a woman aged 40 to 49 with alopecia areata. Some clones in this sample may be carry-over from other donors' samples.

The CDR3 nucleotides are TGTGCCAGCGACCCCTCTGGGGCCAACGTCCTGACTTTC. Translating gives CASDPSGANVLTF. The J gene is TRBJ2-6, the V gene TRBV7-9; D gene ambiguous. V lost 8 bases to trimming and J lost 0 bases, with 5 bases between them. Germline loops: CDR1 SEHNR, CDR2 FQNEAQ (reference sequence). The CDR3 has 13 residues.

The gene calls are TRBV7-9 and TRBJ2-3, with a tentative D call TRBD2 (5 bases). With 3 bases removed from V and 2 bases from J, the gap between germline ends came to 6 bases. Germline-derived CDR1 and CDR2 are SEHNR and FQNEAQ (reference sequence). This CDR3 contains 13 residues. The CDR3 DNA reads TGTGCCAGCAGCTTCGACTACACAGATACGCAGTATTTT. This gives the protein CASSFDYTDTQYF.

This clonotype was detected ten times or more. The V call is TRBV27, the J call TRBJ1-5, with D unresolved. Germline V lookup: CDR1 MNHEY, CDR2 SMNVEV (reference sequence). The CDR3 runs 14 residues. The V end lost 3 bases, the J end lost 2 bases, and 8 bases lay between the germline ends. CDR3 sequence: CASSFWGGNQPQHF. The CDR3 DNA sequence: TGTGCCAGCAGTTTTTGGGGAGGCAATCAGCCCCAGCATTTT.

This clonotype was found many times. The J gene is TRBJ1-4, the V gene TRBV7-9, with D possibly matching TRBD1 (6 bases). Trimming removed 5 bases from V and 0 bases from J, with 13 bases in between. The CDR3 covers 16 residues. Germline CDR1 SEHNR, CDR2 FQNEAQ (reference sequence). This chain's CDR3 is CASSLGQIPTNEKLFF. CDR3 nucleotide sequence: TGTGCCAGCAGCCTCGGACAGATTCCAACTAATGAAAAACTGTTTTTT.

The rearrangement links TRBV10-3 to TRBJ2-1; the match to TRBD1 covers 9 bases. Germline trimming cut 2 bases from V and 4 bases from J; bases unmatched to any gene: 0. The CDR3 totals 14 residues. In germline, CDR1 is ENHRY, CDR2 SYGVKD. The CDR3 nucleotides read TGTGCCATCAGTGAGGGGACAGGGTACAATGAGCAGTTCTTC. Its translation is CAISEGTGYNEQFF.

The chain couples TRBV27 to TRBJ2-3, with a possible D match to TRBD2 (6 bases). The CDR3 totals 13 residues. Germline assignment: CDR1 MNHEY and CDR2 SMNVEV (reference sequence). With 6 bases removed from V and 1 base from J, the gap between germline ends came to 8 bases. CDR3 DNA: TGTGCCAGCAGAGGGACTGGCACAGATACGCAGTATTTT. Amino acids: CASRGTGTDTQYF.

In this sample, this clonotype turned up many times. V gene TRBV30 combines with J gene TRBJ2-1, with D possibly TRBD1 on 5 matching bases. Germline values: CDR1 GTSNPN, CDR2 SVGIG (reference sequence). Between the trimmed V and J ends, which lost 0 bases and 6 bases, there was a span of 12 bases. This CDR3 spans 14 amino acids. CDR3 region: CAWSVLGAFNEQFF. CDR3 nucleotides: TGTGCCTGGAGTGTACTTGGGGCGTTCAATGAGCAGTTCTTC.

This clonotype has a count of ten or more. V is TRBV5-1 and J is TRBJ2-1; 10 nucleotides align to TRBD2. Germline V lookup: CDR1 SGHRS, CDR2 YFSETQ. There are 16 residues in the CDR3. V dropped 3 bases and J dropped 12; count of bases not matched to a gene: 15. CDR3 nucleotides: TGCGCCAGCAGCTCGACGTTAGCGGGAGGTACCGGAGTGCAGTTCTTC. The encoded protein is CASSSTLAGGTGVQFF.

The chain is built from TRBV6-6 and TRBJ1-1; maybe TRBD1 (5 bases). The V gene lost 4 bases and the J gene lost 1 base, with 13 bases spanning the gap. Looked up from germline, CDR1 is MNHNY and CDR2 is SVGAGI (reference sequence). This CDR3 comprises 15 residues. CDR3: CASSSSGTGNTEAFF. CDR3 DNA: TGTGCCAGCAGTTCTTCCGGGACGGGGAACACTGAAGCTTTCTTT.

The chain carries TRBV20-1 and TRBJ2-7; TRBD2 aligns across 10 bases. From germline, CDR1 is DFQATT and CDR2 SNEGSKA (reference sequence). The CDR3 extends over 14 amino acids. The V gene end was trimmed by 3 bases and the J gene end by 3 bases; junction bases not matched to a gene: 5. CDR3 region: CSARPSGSFYEQYF. In DNA, the CDR3 is TGCAGTGCTAGGCCTAGCGGGAGTTTCTACGAGCAGTACTTC.

This clonotype was counted only a few times. This rearrangement joins TRBV6-2 or TRBV6-3 to TRBJ2-7; no clear D gene. CDR1 is MNHEY, CDR2 SVGEGT, per germline. The CDR3 contains 11 residues. With 6 bases removed from V and 8 bases from J, the gap between germline ends came to 11 bases. The CDR3 nucleotides are TGTGCCAGCAGCTCGATACGGCAGCAGTACTTC. Encoded protein: CASSSIRQQYF.

This clonotype was detected ten times or more. CDR3 nucleotide sequence: TGTGCCAGCTCCCAGGTTGGGGGCGGCAGCTACGAGCAGTACTTC. Amino acid sequence: CASSQVGGGSYEQYF. The chain combines TRBV7-2 with TRBJ2-7; the D gene is possibly TRBD1 (6 bases). Germline V CDR1 and CDR2: SGHTA, FQGNSA. The CDR3 length is 15 residues. Trimming pared 8 bases from V and 3 bases from J, leaving 20 bases between.

The rearrangement joins TRBV28 to TRBJ2-3; 8 nucleotides align to TRBD1. Germline assignment: CDR1 MDHEN and CDR2 SYDVKM. Losses at the gene ends were 5 bases for V and 5 bases for J; bases not matched to a gene: 6. The CDR3 is 14 residues long. The DNA of the CDR3 is TGTGCCAGCAGTGGTACCGGACAGGGAGATACGCAGTATTTT. Translating it yields CASSGTGQGDTQYF.

CDR3: CASTGGVPNIQYF. The CDR3 nucleotides are TGTGCCAGCACGGGCGGGGTCCCAAACATTCAGTACTTC. This chain uses TRBV6-5 with TRBJ2-4, with D perhaps TRBD2 (6 bases). Trimming stripped 7 bases from V and 6 bases from J, with 13 bases between. The CDR3 loop spans 13 amino acids. CDR1 is MNHEY, CDR2 SVGAGI, per germline.

There are a few counts of this clonotype. V and J are TRBV28 and TRBJ2-5, with D uncertain. V was pared by 5 bases and J by 6 bases, with 7 bases between. This CDR3 spans 11 amino acids. Germline-derived CDR1 and CDR2 are MDHEN and SYDVKM. CDR3 region: CASSVYQTQYF. The CDR3 bases are TGTGCCAGCAGTGTCTACCAGACCCAGTACTTC.

This clonotype has just a few counts. V is TRBV29-1 and J is TRBJ2-1; D call uncertain. CDR3 length: 13 residues. Germline values: CDR1 SQVTM, CDR2 ANQGSEA. Trimming cost V 6 bases and J 0 bases, with 9 bases left between them. The CDR3 reads CSVVRISYNEQFF. The CDR3 coding sequence is TGCAGCGTCGTAAGAATCTCCTACAATGAGCAGTTCTTC.

The chain joins TRBV3-1 to TRBJ2-1, with D possibly being TRBD1 (7 bases). Per the germline V gene, CDR1 is LGHDT and CDR2 is YNNKEL (reference sequence). The V end was cut by 3 bases, the J end by 7 bases, with 19 bases between. The CDR3 loop spans 16 amino acids. CDR3 in amino acids: CASSQGGQLTLNEQFF. The CDR3 DNA reads as TGTGCCAGCAGCCAGGGGGGACAGCTCACCCTTAATGAGCAGTTCTTC.

This rearrangement joins TRBV20-1 to TRBJ2-3; D is possibly TRBD1 (6 bases). The germline CDR1 and CDR2 sequences are DFQATT and SNEGSKA (reference sequence). The CDR3 is made up of 12 amino acids. Trimming removed 0 bases from V and 8 bases from J, with 9 bases in between. The CDR3 reads CSARDQGFTQYF. In DNA, the CDR3 is TGCAGTGCTAGAGATCAGGGGTTTACGCAGTATTTT.

This clonotype appeared a few times. The V call is TRBV19, the J call TRBJ2-3; TRBD2 matches 14 bases. CDR1 is LNHDA, CDR2 SQIVND, per germline (reference sequence). V was clipped by 9 bases and J by 6 bases; unmatched bases: 23. This CDR3 has 20 residues. CDR3 coding DNA: TGTGCCAGCAGGCCCTCACCGGGACTAGCGGGAGTAGGGATGGTGGATACGCAGTATTTT. Residues: CASRPSPGLAGVGMVDTQYF. The whole variable domain, filled in from reference TRBV19 and TRBJ2-3, reads DGGITQSPKYLFRKEGQNVTLSCEQNLNHDAMYWYRQDPGQGLRLIYYSQIVNDFQKGDIAEGYSVSREKKESFPLTVTSAQKNPTAFYLCASRPSPGLAGVGMVDTQYFGPGTRLTVL.

This clonotype has just a few counts. The rearrangement joins TRBV29-1 to TRBJ2-5, with TRBD2 matching 7 bases. CDR1 and CDR2 (germline): SQVTM, ANQGSEA. CDR3 length: 15 amino acids. With V trimmed by 3 bases and J by 1 base, 8 bases remained unmatched. The chain's CDR3 is CSVDTREFPQETQYF. The DNA for the CDR3 is TGCAGCGTTGATACGCGGGAGTTTCCCCAAGAGACCCAGTACTTC. Combining the CDR3 with reference TRBV29-1 and TRBJ2-5 gives the whole variable domain SAVISQKPSRDICQRGTSLTIQCQVDSQVTMMFWYRQQPGQSLTLIATANQGSEATYESGFVIDKFPISRPNLTFSTLTVSNMSPEDSSIYLCSVDTREFPQETQYFGPGTRLLVL.

The V and J genes are TRBV21-1 and TRBJ2-2; the table's D call, TRBD2, was not checked against the DNA. TRBV21-1 is shown as a pseudogene. The length of the CDR3 is 14 residues. CDR3 nucleotide sequence: TGTGCCAGCATGCTAGGCGGGAGAACCGGGGAGCTGTTTTTT. Its protein is CASMLGGRTGELFF.

This clonotype has just a few counts. V usage is TRBV18 and J usage is TRBJ1-1, with 8 nucleotides matching TRBD1. With 6 bases clipped from V and 6 bases from J, the junction kept 6 bases outside the gene matches. Germline V gene data show CDR1 as KGHSH and CDR2 as LQKENI. The CDR3 has 13 residues. The chain's CDR3 is CASSVRGQAEAFF. As DNA, the CDR3 is TGTGCCAGCTCCGTGCGGGGACAGGCTGAAGCTTTCTTT.

This clonotype occurred once. The chain combines TRBV20-1 with TRBJ2-5; tentatively, D is TRBD2 (6 bases). CDR1 is DFQATT and CDR2 is SNEGSKA in the germline V gene (reference sequence). The CDR3 length is 13 residues. The V and J ends lost 6 bases and 1 base respectively, with 12 bases between them. The CDR3 region has the DNA TGCAGTGCCAGTCTAGCGATCCAAGAGACCCAGTACTTC. It codes for CSASLAIQETQYF.

This clonotype was seen repeatedly, ten times or more. The chain links TRBV6-2 or TRBV6-3 to TRBJ1-1, with a possible D match to TRBD1 (5 bases). V lost 2 bases and J lost 1, with 14 bases in between. The CDR3 spans 16 residues. Germline V CDR1 and CDR2: MNHEY, SVGEGT. CDR3 sequence (DNA): TGTGCCAGCAGTTACCCCCCTCGAACAGGGAACACTGAAGCTTTCTTT. This encodes CASSYPPRTGNTEAFF.

V gene TRBV29-1 combines with J gene TRBJ2-3; D might be TRBD1 or TRBD2, each matching 6 bases. Trimming pared 7 bases from V and 4 bases from J, leaving 15 bases between. This CDR3 region has 13 residues. Germline CDR1 is SQVTM and CDR2 is ANQGSEA. Here the CDR3 reads CSAHTRGADTQYF. The CDR3 DNA reads TGCAGCGCCCATACTAGGGGGGCAGATACGCAGTATTTT.